This is a list of T cell receptor beta chains from one sample in a study of blood T cells in healthy people across ages. TCRdb reprocessed the 5' RACE reads with MiXCR, giving one entry per CDR3 protein. The data contain about 650,000 distinct CDR3 sequences, about a third of them singletons. Sequencing was done on a sample of blood. The receptors shown here come from a woman aged 80 or over in good health. Both conserved end residues are part of each CDR3. Each record gives: D gene, J gene, clone size, V gene, CDR3 DNA, CDR3 protein. D genes are given only for firm matches. Only some rows state a clone size, as once, few, many or a class for expanded clones.

- TRBJ2-7 many TRBV2 TGTGCCAGCTCCCTGGACAGCTCCTACGAGCAGTACTTC CASSLDSSYEQYF
- TRBJ2-5 many TRBV5-1 TGCGCCAGCAGCCCGGGGGGCGAGAAGCAAGAGACCCAGTACTTC CASSPGGEKQETQYF
- TRBJ2-2 few TRBV7-2 TGTGCCAGCAGCCCCCGACAAGTCGGGGCCACCGGGGAGCTGTTTTTT CASSPRQVGATGELFF
TRBD2 TRBJ2-4 many TRBV20-1 TGCAGTGCTAGAGATCCATCGGGACTAGCGGATGAAAACATTCAGTACTTC CSARDPSGLADENIQYF
TRBD2 TRBJ2-1 - TRBV5-1 TGCGCCGGCAGCTTGGTGCTAGCGGGGAGCAATGAGCAGTTCTTC CAGSLVLAGSNEQFF
- TRBJ2-5 - TRBV5-1 TGCGCCAGCAGCCCCCAGGACGGAGCGGAGCAGTACTTC CASSPQDGAEQYF
TRBD1 TRBJ1-4 many TRBV10-3 TGTGCCATCAGACAGGGGGCAACTAATGAAAAACTGTTTTTT CAIRQGATNEKLFF
- TRBJ2-7 many TRBV6-6 TGTGCCAGCAGTTACGTACAGGGTGGCGAGCAGTACTTC CASSYVQGGEQYF
- TRBJ1-4 - TRBV12-3/TRBV12-4 TGTGCCAGCAGTAGAAGTGGGAGAGCTGAAAAACTGTTTTTT CASSRSGRAEKLFF
- TRBJ1-1 - TRBV7-2 TGTGCCAGCAGCCTACAGGTCGCGAACACTGAAGCTTTCTTT CASSLQVANTEAFF
- TRBJ2-7 many TRBV5-1 TGCGCCAGCAGCGGGACTGACTACGAGCAGTACTTC CASSGTDYEQYF
- TRBJ1-5 many TRBV12-3/TRBV12-4 TGTGCCAGCAGCAACAGGGTTAGCAATCAGCCCCAGCATTTT CASSNRVSNQPQHF
- TRBJ1-1 - TRBV5-4 TGTGCCAGCAGCCCCGGGACGGTGAGGAACACTGAAGCTTTCTTT CASSPGTVRNTEAFF
TRBD2 TRBJ2-3 - TRBV20-1 TGCAGTGCCCCTGGGGGAGGGCGGAACACAGATACGCAGTATTTT CSAPGGGRNTDTQYF
- TRBJ2-3 many TRBV11-2 TGTGCCAGCAGCTTCACCCAACCAAGGGGGGGATCTAGCACAGATACGCAGTATTTT CASSFTQPRGGSSTDTQYF
TRBD1 TRBJ1-1 - TRBV25-1 TGTGCCAGCAGTGCGCCGGGACAGGGACTCACTGAAGCTTTCTTT CASSAPGQGLTEAFF
TRBD1 TRBJ1-2 - TRBV20-1 TGCAGTGCTAGAGAGACAGGGGATTATGGCTACACCTTC CSARETGDYGYTF
- TRBJ2-1 many TRBV6-5 TGTGCCAGCAGCCACCCGGGGAAGCGGAATGAGCAGTTCTTC CASSHPGKRNEQFF
- TRBJ1-1 - TRBV2 TGTGCCAGCAGTGTTGGTTTATCCGCTTTCTTT CASSVGLSAFF
- TRBJ2-1 - TRBV29-1 TGCAGCGCCAGGACGGCAGCCTACAATGAGCAGTTCTTC CSARTAAYNEQFF
- TRBJ2-7 many TRBV18 TGTGCCAGCTCACTCCAGACAGGACCTACGGGGGAGCAGTACTTC CASSLQTGPTGEQYF
- TRBJ1-6 many TRBV27 TGTGCCAGCAGTTTGACGGGCCCTCGGCCCCTCCACTTT CASSLTGPRPLHF
TRBD2 TRBJ2-7 - TRBV5-1 TGCGCCAGCAGCCCGGGACTAGCGGGATTCATCGACGAGCAGTACTTC CASSPGLAGFIDEQYF
TRBD1 TRBJ2-2 - TRBV27 TGTGCCAGCAGCCGTTGGAGGGGACAGGGGAACACCGGGGAGCTGTTTTTT CASSRWRGQGNTGELFF
TRBD1 TRBJ2-7 - TRBV2 TGTGCCAGCAGTGAACACAGGGGGACCTACGAGCAGTACTTC CASSEHRGTYEQYF
- TRBJ2-1 once TRBV15 TGTGCCACCAGCAGAGGCGGGGTGGGGTCCACCTACAATGAGCAGTTCTTC CATSRGGVGSTYNEQFF
TRBD1 TRBJ2-1 many TRBV25-1 TGTGCCAGCAGTGGCAGGGGGCAGCGGGAGCAGTTCTTC CASSGRGQREQFF
- TRBJ2-6 - TRBV14 TGTGCCAGCATCAACGTGGGGGGACAAGTCCTGACTTTC CASINVGGQVLTF
TRBD2 TRBJ2-7 - TRBV5-1 TGCGCCAGCAGCTCTAGCGGGAGGGCTTACGAGCAGTACTTC CASSSSGRAYEQYF
- TRBJ1-4 few TRBV27 TGTGCCAGCAGACCCGATGTAAGGGCGGGAAATGAAAAACTGTTTTTT CASRPDVRAGNEKLFF
TRBD2 TRBJ2-5 many TRBV5-6 TGTGCCAGCAGCTTCGGGGGGGCGGGAGAGACCCAGTACTTC CASSFGGAGETQYF
- TRBJ1-1 - TRBV30 TGTGCCTGGAGTGATACAGCTGAAGCTTTCTTT CAWSDTAEAFF
- TRBJ1-1 - TRBV9 TGTGCCAGCAGCGTATTAACCGATCCTATCGAAGCTTTCTTT CASSVLTDPIEAFF
- TRBJ2-7 many TRBV4-2 TGTGCCAGCAGCCAAGATCAGGCCCCAACCTACGAGCAGTACTTC CASSQDQAPTYEQYF
- TRBJ1-5 many TRBV10-3 TGTGCCAGCGCAGGGTTGGGCAATCAGCCCCAGCATTTT CASAGLGNQPQHF
TRBD2 TRBJ2-3 many TRBV20-1 TGCAGTGTTTCGGGTGGACTAGCGGGGGGGGGCTCCACAGATACGCAGTATTTT CSVSGGLAGGGSTDTQYF
TRBD1 TRBJ1-5 - TRBV5-1 TGCGCCAGCAGCTTGGACGGACAGGGGAGCCAGCCCCAGCATTTT CASSLDGQGSQPQHF
- TRBJ2-5 - TRBV7-2 TGTGCCAGCAGCTTCCGCGACCTACAAGAGACCCAGTACTTC CASSFRDLQETQYF
- TRBJ2-4 - TRBV20-1 TGCAGTGCTAGGACCCCCGGTGTTACCAAAAACATTCAGTACTTC CSARTPGVTKNIQYF
TRBD1 TRBJ2-7 many TRBV28 TGTGCCAGCAGTTCGTCAGGGACAGGGAATTTTAAGCAGTACTTC CASSSSGTGNFKQYF
- TRBJ1-1 few TRBV19 TGTGCCAGTAGTATTTCGGGTTTCAACACTGAAGCTTTCTTT CASSISGFNTEAFF
TRBD1 TRBJ2-1 many TRBV20-1 TGCAGTGCCAGCTCGGTCAGGGGGAACTACAATGAGCAGTTCTTC CSASSVRGNYNEQFF
TRBD2 TRBJ2-5 few TRBV9 TGTGCCAGCAGCGTATCGAGCGGGGGGCGGGAGACCCAGTACTTC CASSVSSGGRETQYF
- TRBJ2-3 many TRBV11-2 TGTGCCAGCAGCGTAGAAGGGGGGAACACAGATACGCAGTATTTT CASSVEGGNTDTQYF
- TRBJ2-5 many TRBV20-1 TGCAGTGCTAGAGATCCCCGGGGCCAAGAGACCCAGTACTTC CSARDPRGQETQYF
- TRBJ1-4 many TRBV6-5 TGTGCCAGCAGTTGGACAGCAACTAATGAAAAACTGTTTTTT CASSWTATNEKLFF
- TRBJ2-5 many TRBV20-1 TGCAGTGCTAGTAGTAGCGGTAACCTACAAGAGACCCAGTACTTC CSASSSGNLQETQYF
- TRBJ1-2 many TRBV28 TGTGCCAGCAGTTTCCAGGGGAAATATGGCTACACCTTC CASSFQGKYGYTF
TRBD1 TRBJ2-7 many TRBV20-1 TGCAGTGCTAGAGATCCACAGGGGACCTGGGAGCAGTACTTC CSARDPQGTWEQYF
- TRBJ2-3 few TRBV5-6 TGTGCCAGCAGCTTCAGTCAGAGCACAGATACGCAGTATTTT CASSFSQSTDTQYF
- TRBJ2-7 - TRBV29-1 TGCAGCGTTGCCCTCCCAGGCCACTTCTACGAGCAGTACTTC CSVALPGHFYEQYF
TRBD1 TRBJ2-5 many TRBV15 TGTGCCACCAGGGGACAGGGGAGGGAAGAGACCCAGTACTTC CATRGQGREETQYF
TRBD2 TRBJ2-1 - TRBV5-1 TGCGCCAGCAGCCCGGCCTATCGTAGCGGGAGTTACAATGAGCAGTTCTTC CASSPAYRSGSYNEQFF
- TRBJ2-1 many TRBV20-1 TGCAGTGCTAGAGATGGAGACCATATTGACAATGAGCAGTTCTTC CSARDGDHIDNEQFF
- TRBJ2-3 - TRBV20-1 TGCAGTGCCGGAGGCGGGAAACAGATAACAGATACGCAGTATTTT CSAGGGKQITDTQYF
TRBD2 TRBJ2-3 - TRBV5-1 TGCACCAGCAGCTTGGGACTAGCTGAGGGCACAGATACGCAGTATTTT CTSSLGLAEGTDTQYF
TRBD1 TRBJ1-6 many TRBV2 TGTGCCAGCAGGGAGACAGGGTCGGGTTCACCCCTCCACTTT CASRETGSGSPLHF